This TCR beta chain originates from a study of Ad26.COV2.S vaccination and SARS-CoV-2 variants. Treatment: 19 received Ad26.COV2.S at low or high dose, single or two shots; a few received placebo; per-sample allocation not given. Sample collection was performed on day 63 after the first vaccine or placebo injection. In Boston, the donor was an adult between 18-55 years of age. Produced via immunoSEQ multiplex PCR; TCRdb's table is partial and in-frame only. The sample includes approximately 280,000 clones, approximately 89% of them seen just once. Findings of the study overall: The placebo group had lower spike-specific TCR breadth than the vaccine recipients did.

To note about this clone: Its antigen is still unknown.

CDR1 and CDR2 (germline): SGHNT, YYREEE (reference sequence). The ends were cut back, 0 bases at V and 12 bases at J, with 17 bases in the middle. The CDR3 runs to 14 residues. Sequences were derived from peripheral blood, sampled in a trial of Ad26.COV2.S vaccine versus placebo. This TCR came from a person aged 18 to 65 who received the Ad26.COV2.S COVID-19 vaccine or a placebo. The chain is built from TRBV5-4 and TRBJ2-3; D remains ambiguous. This chain's CDR3 is CASSLVGRVWDQYF. In DNA, the CDR3 is TGTGCCAGCAGCTTGGTCGGCCGCGTCTGGGATCAGTATTTT.